Following are 10 T cell receptor beta chains from one sample sequenced in a study of somatic mutations in cytotoxic T cells in rheumatoid arthritis. Libraries were prepared by immunoSEQ multiplex PCR; TCRdb keeps only in-frame clonotypes and omits some of them. The sample yields some 16,000 clones, around three quarters seen once. Material: CD8+ T cells sorted from blood. These receptors were collected from an adult with rheumatoid arthritis.

J is TRBJ1-6 and V is TRBV6-6; D remains ambiguous. The CDR3 runs to 13 residues. Germline-derived CDR1 and CDR2 are MNHNY and SVGAGI (reference sequence). V lost 8 bases, J lost 0 bases, and 5 bases lay in between. CDR3 protein: CASGSSYNSPLHF. CDR3 DNA: TGTGCCAGCGGAAGCTCCTATAATTCACCCCTCCACTTT.

This chain uses TRBV7-9 with TRBJ1-5; D remains unclear. The germline V gene encodes CDR1 SEHNR and CDR2 FQNEAQ (reference sequence). The CDR3 covers 14 residues. V was cut by 3 bases and J by 0 bases, with 6 bases left in between. The CDR3 DNA reads TGTGCCAGCAGCTTTGATTATAGCAATCAGCCCCAGCATTTT. As protein: CASSFDYSNQPQHF.

This clone was seen only a few times. In DNA form, the CDR3 reads TGTGCCAGCAGCTTGGAGGGGGACAGGGTAACCTATGGCTACACCTTC. It yields the protein CASSLEGDRVTYGYTF. The J gene is TRBJ1-2, the V gene TRBV5-4; TRBD1 aligns across 9 bases. The CDR3 has 16 amino acids. Germline V gene data show CDR1 as SGHNT and CDR2 as YYREEE (reference sequence). With V trimmed by 0 bases and J by 4 bases, 7 bases remained unmatched.

The chain uses TRBV11-2 and TRBJ2-7; D gene ambiguous. The germline gives CDR1 SGHAT, CDR2 FQNNGV. Trimming took 1 base from V and 1 from J, leaving 5 bases between them. The CDR3 covers 13 residues. The CDR3 bases are TGTGCCAGCAGCTTAGGATGGTCCTACGAGCAGTACTTC. It codes for CASSLGWSYEQYF.

The chain carries TRBV7-8 and TRBJ2-1; D is unclear. The CDR3 totals 15 residues. The V gene lost 5 bases and the J gene lost 4 bases, with 15 bases spanning the gap. The V gene's germline CDR1 is SGHVS and CDR2 FQNEAQ. For the CDR3, the DNA is TGTGCCAGCAGCCCGCCGTCTGTCAATTACAATGAGCAGTTCTTC. It codes for CASSPPSVNYNEQFF.

The chain is built from TRBV5-4 and TRBJ2-5; weak D call: TRBD2 (7 bases). Between the trimmed V and J ends, which lost 1 base and 1 base, there was a span of 11 bases. There are 15 residues in the CDR3. Germline V gives CDR1 SGHNT, CDR2 YYREEE (reference sequence). The CDR3 coding sequence is TGTGCCAGCAGCTTGTGGGGGGGGGCCCAAGAGACCCAGTACTTC. Protein sequence: CASSLWGGAQETQYF.

The rearrangement uses TRBV6-1 and TRBJ1-1; D perhaps matches TRBD1 (5 bases). This CDR3 is 12 amino acids long. The V and J ends lost 7 bases and 3 bases respectively, with 9 bases between them. Germline V gives CDR1 MNHNS, CDR2 SASEGT. CDR3 region: CASNRGYTEAFF. The CDR3 region has the DNA TGTGCCAGCAATCGGGGGTACACTGAAGCTTTCTTT.

The gene calls are TRBV15 and TRBJ1-6, with D unclear. The germline V gene encodes CDR1 LNHNV and CDR2 YYDKDF (reference sequence). V was pared by 6 bases and J by 0 bases, with 21 bases between. The CDR3 length is 19 residues. The chain's CDR3 is CATSRLRGRASSYNSPLHF. CDR3 DNA sequence: TGTGCCACCAGTAGACTTCGCGGACGTGCCAGCTCCTATAATTCACCCCTCCACTTT.

V usage is TRBV4-1 and J usage is TRBJ2-3, with 11 bases lining up with TRBD2. The germline V gene has CDR1 MGHRA and CDR2 YSYEKL. V lost 0 bases and J lost 4; bases outside the gene matches: 12. The length of the CDR3 is 19 residues. CDR3 protein: CASSQELSASGGLADTQYF. CDR3 bases: TGCGCCAGCAGCCAAGAACTATCGGCTAGCGGGGGGCTCGCAGATACGCAGTATTTT.

This chain connects TRBV5-5 to TRBJ2-2; D gene ambiguous. Germline CDR1 SGHKS, CDR2 YYEKEE (reference sequence). V was trimmed by 0 bases and J by 3 bases, leaving 9 bases between them. The CDR3 has 15 amino acids. CDR3 amino acids: CASSLDMEYTGELFF. In DNA form, the CDR3 reads TGTGCCAGCAGCTTGGATATGGAATACACCGGGGAGCTGTTTTTT.